The source of this T cell receptor (beta chain) is a study of T cell repertoires in cytomegalovirus infection. Only a few counts were recorded for this clonotype. TCRdb fed the reads into MiXCR, producing one record per CDR3 protein. Counted here are approximately 150,000 distinct CDR3 sequences, roughly 6% occurring once; the ten biggest clones make up about a sixth. Sample: PBMCs. The clonotype was recovered from a human donor in good health (CMV status not recorded). Some clones in this sample may be carry-over from other donors' samples.

The CDR3: CASSQEVGLTDTQYF. The DNA for the CDR3 is TGTGCCAGCAGCCAAGAAGTGGGCCTCACAGATACGCAGTATTTT. The rearrangement links TRBV4-2 to TRBJ2-3; D gene uncertain. The CDR3 consists of 15 residues. The V gene's germline CDR1 is LGHNA and CDR2 YNFKEQ. V gave up 0 bases and J gave up 2 bases, with 9 bases separating them.